This T cell receptor (beta chain) was identified during a study of blood T cell repertoires in COVID-19. Study information: In each case, the material was cDNA or gDNA derived from T cells, B-cell-depleted T cells, or PBMCs.

This table comes from immunoSEQ multiplex PCR, and its TCRdb copy is limited to in-frame clones, with some not included. The table records more than 200,000 clones, around nine tenths of them present only once. V lost 0 bases and J 3 bases, leaving 12 bases between the germline ends. Germline loops: CDR1 SGHRS, CDR2 YFSETQ. This CDR3 region has 15 residues. As concerns this clone: Other DNA sequences in this sample translate to the same CDR3.

Material for sequencing was PBMCs or T cells enriched from blood (not recorded which). The source is a young woman who had recovered from COVID-19. The chain combines TRBV5-1 with TRBJ1-2; weak D call: TRBD1 (5 bases). The CDR3 DNA reads as TGCGCCAGCAGCTTGGGGCAGGGAAGTGACTATGGCTACACCTTC. Translation: CASSLGQGSDYGYTF.